The 24 T cell receptor delta chains below all came from one sample that was sequenced in a study of γδ T cells in repeated Plasmodium falciparum infection. TCRdb reprocessed the multiplex PCR reads using CATT. The sample lists about 51,000 delta-chain clones, more than 1.5% occurring once. Vgamma9/Vdelta2+ and Vdelta2-negative gammadelta T cells were flow-sorted from PBMC for bulk sequencing. Material for sequencing was gamma-delta T cells from blood. These TCRs come from a pool of human donors (malaria-infected and uninfected, not separated).

This clone was counted between two and nine times. A single base is all that separates this from a far larger clone, so a read error is likely. Other DNA sequences from this sample encode an identical CDR3 as well. The chain employs TRDV1 and TRDJ1; no clear D gene. Here the J gene was assigned by germline matching of the DNA, as TCRdb has none. CDR1 is TSWWSYY, CDR2 QGS, per germline. The ends were cut back, 0 bases at V and 0 bases at J, with 35 bases in the middle. This CDR3 has 24 amino acids. CDR3 sequence reads: CALGELKVLEPLPRVRIYTDKLIF. Here the CDR3 DNA reads TGTGCTCTTGGGGAACTTAAAGTACTAGAGCCGTTACCTCGCGTACGCATCTACACCGATAAACTCATCTTT.

This clone was recorded many times. A far larger clone is only one base removed, so a read error is likely. Additional DNA sequences in this sample encode the identical CDR3. This chain uses TRDV2 with TRDJ1; TRDD3 aligns across 11 bases. From germline, CDR1 is GEAIGNYY and CDR2 EKD. Trimming at V came to 0 bases and at J to 0 bases, leaving 26 bases not matched to a gene. This CDR3 spans 24 amino acids. The CDR3 bases are TGTGCCTGTGACACCGTTATCCCTTACTCAGACTGGGGGATAGGGACGAATTACACCGATAAACTCATCTTT. Amino acids: CACDTVIPYSDWGIGTNYTDKLIF.

In its sample, this clone was seen many times. A much larger clone differs from this one at a single base, so this may be a read error. Other DNA sequences from this sample encode an identical CDR3 as well. The gene calls are TRDV1 and TRDJ1, with TRDD3 identical over 7 bases. Germline CDR1 TSWWSYY, CDR2 QGS. This CDR3 contains 17 residues. The CDR3 region is CALGGLYFPGITDKLIF. CDR3 nucleotide sequence: TGCGCTCTTGGGGGACTCTACTTCCCCGGTATCACCGATAAACTCATCTTT.

Worth noting for this clone: A far larger clone is off by one base, so a read error is likely. Different DNA sequences within this sample yield the same CDR3. The J gene is TRDJ1, the V gene TRDV1, with a weak D call TRDD3 (6 bases). TCRdb lists no J gene, so it was determined here by aligning the DNA to germline. CDR1 and CDR2 from the germline V gene are TSWWSYY and QGS. V lost 3 bases, J lost 1 base, and 18 bases lay in between. The CDR3 has 17 amino acids. The CDR3 bases are TGTGCTCTTGGGGAGGCCTTTCCCCCACTGGGCACCGATAAACTCATCTTT. This codes for CALGEAFPPLGTDKLIF.

Concerning this clone itself: The TCRdb record carries a much larger clone's protein, which differs from this DNA's translation at residue 15; a read error is the likely cause, and the protein listed here is the DNA translation. The CDR3 sequence: CACDTGGFGSSWDTQQMFF. Written as DNA, the CDR3 is TGTGCCTGTGACACTGGGGGATTCGGGAGCTCCTGGGACACCCAACAGATGTTTTTC. The rearrangement uses TRDV2 and TRDJ3; TRDD3 matches at 8 bases. No J gene was available from TCRdb, and it was assigned here by a germline match of the DNA. CDR1 is GEAIGNYY and CDR2 is EKD in the germline V gene. The CDR3 loop spans 19 amino acids.

This clone was detected ten times or more. The gene calls are TRAV29/DV5 and TRDJ1; D unclear. Trimming stripped 0 bases from V and 0 bases from J, with 6 bases between. Germline CDR1 reads NSMFDY; CDR2 reads ISSIKDK. The CDR3 extends over 13 amino acids. CDR3 residues: CAASVPYTDKLIF. The CDR3 region has the DNA TGTGCAGCAAGCGTTCCGTACACCGATAAACTCATCTTT.

The chain couples TRDV1 to TRDJ1, with 8 bases matching TRDD3. TCRdb lists no J gene, so it was determined here by aligning the DNA to germline. This CDR3 contains 21 residues. Germline CDR1 and CDR2: TSWWSYY and QGS. V lost 6 bases to trimming and J lost 2 bases; unmatched junction nucleotides: 26. CDR3: CALGCSCTGGPVWRGTDKLIF. The CDR3 nucleotides read TGTGCTCTTGGCTGTAGTTGTACTGGGGGCCCCGTTTGGCGGGGGACCGATAAACTCATCTTT.

This clone has more than one count but fewer than ten. The amino acid sequence in TCRdb belongs to a much larger clone and departs from this DNA's translation at residue 9, likely a sequencing read error; the sequence shown is translated from the DNA. As DNA, the CDR3 is TGTGCCTCCCGGGGATACACCGATGAACTCATCTTT. This translates into CASRGYTDELIF. The chain uses TRDV3 and TRDJ1; 8 nucleotides match TRDD3. TCRdb offers no J gene call, so here the DNA was matched to germline to obtain one. Germline CDR1 reads TVYSNPD; CDR2 reads GDNSRS (reference sequence). CDR3 length: 12 amino acids.

About this clone: A far larger clone differs by one base, so this is likely a read error. Other DNA sequences in this specimen translate into the identical CDR3. The chain joins TRDV1 to TRDJ1; D is possibly TRDD3 (5 bases). Germline matching of the DNA provided the J gene here, since TCRdb leaves it blank. Germline V gives CDR1 TSWWSYY, CDR2 QGS. The CDR3 spans 17 residues. Trimming shortened V by 8 bases and J by 6 bases, and 28 bases separated the two germline ends. The CDR3 loop is CALCLIHDWRRDHKLIF. The CDR3 region has the DNA TGTGCTCTTTGTCTGATCCATGACTGGCGTAGGGACCATAAACTCATCTTT.

The sample holds many counts of this clone. The protein held in TCRdb is that of a much larger clone and does not match this DNA's translation at residue 7, likely because of a read error; the protein shown is translated from the DNA. V usage is TRDV3 and J usage is TRDJ1; no definite D call. TCRdb records no J gene; here it was assigned by comparing the DNA to germline. Germline V gives CDR1 TVYSNPD, CDR2 GDNSRS (reference sequence). This CDR3 is built from 18 residues. V shed 4 bases and J shed 5 bases, with 32 bases lying between them. This CDR3 reads CASRKNHLSLSRGDKLIF. CDR3 bases: TGTGCCTCCCGGAAAAATCACCTCAGCCTTAGTCGTGGGGATAAACTCATCTTT.

This clone came up a few times. For this DNA, TCRdb reports the protein of a much larger clone, which diverges at residue 12, most likely from a read error; the protein presented here is translated directly from the DNA. Different DNA sequences within this sample yield the same CDR3. The genes are TRAV38-2/DV8 and TRDJ1; TRDD2 matches at 9 bases. Here the J gene was assigned by germline matching of the DNA, as TCRdb has none. Germline values: CDR1 TSESDYY, CDR2 QEAYKQQN. The CDR3 has 21 amino acids. V gave up 2 bases and J gave up 4 bases; unmatched junction bases: 24. The CDR3 DNA reads as TGTGCTTATAGGAGTTATCCTTCCTACATTTGGCGGGGATTTAGCAGCGATAAACTCATCTTT. Translating it yields CAYRSYPSYIWRGFSSDKLIF.

Regarding this clone: The protein in TCRdb stems from a much larger clone and differs at residue 15 from this DNA's translation, likely a read error; here the protein is translated from the DNA. The V segment is TRDV2, and no J call was made; no DNA check was done on the table's D call, TRDD3. Germline-derived CDR1 and CDR2 are GEAIGNYY and EKD. The CDR3 spans 17 residues. CDR3 amino acids: CACDTPWVGDTSDKHIF. DNA of the CDR3: TGTGCCTGTGACACCCCATGGGTGGGGGATACCTCCGATAAACACATCTTT.

The sample holds many counts of this clone. The protein held in TCRdb is that of a much larger clone and does not match this DNA's translation at residue 9, likely because of a read error; the protein shown is translated from the DNA. V is TRDV2 and J is TRDJ1; D perhaps matches TRDD3 (6 bases). TCRdb offers no J gene call, so here the DNA was matched to germline to obtain one. This CDR3 is 18 amino acids long. Trimming took off 0 bases at V and 3 bases at J, with 22 bases between the two ends. Germline V gene data show CDR1 as GEAIGNYY and CDR2 as EKD. CDR3 loop: CACDTGSLQGEHPDKLIF. As DNA, the CDR3 is TGTGCCTGTGACACCGGTTCCTTACAGGGGGAGCACCCCGATAAACTCATCTTT.

This clone came up a few times. This likely came from a read error, as a far larger clone is one base away. This CDR3 is also generated by other DNA sequences in the sample. This chain joins TRDV2 and TRDJ1; possible D gene TRDD3, 6 bases. No J segment appears in TCRdb, so it was assigned here by matching the sequence to germline. Trimming took 2 bases from V and 10 from J, leaving 22 bases between them. This CDR3 has 15 residues. The germline CDR1 and CDR2 sequences are GEAIGNYY and EKD. CDR3: CACDNMGGEEKRLIF. The CDR3 bases are TGTGCCTGTGACAACATGGGGGGGGAGGAAAAGAGACTCATCTTT.

At least ten counts were recorded for this clone. With a far larger clone one base away, a read error is the likely cause. V is TRDV1 and J is TRDJ1; TRDD3 matches 7 bases. From germline, CDR1 is TSWWSYY and CDR2 QGS. The CDR3 spans 26 residues. Losses at the gene ends were 1 base for V and 0 bases for J; bases not matched to a gene: 35. As DNA, the CDR3 is TGTGCTCTTGGGGAACAACGGCGAAATCCGACTTCCCTCCTAAACTGGGGAGCTACGTACACCGATAAACTCATCTTT. Translation gives CALGEQRRNPTSLLNWGATYTDKLIF.

In its sample, this clone was seen many times. This DNA's translation and the protein TCRdb lists, from a much larger clone, do not match at residue 10, likely due to a read error; the protein shown is translated from the DNA. This rearrangement joins TRDV2 to TRDJ3; 9 bases are a match to TRDD3. TCRdb records no J gene; here it was assigned by comparing the DNA to germline. Germline loops: CDR1 GEAIGNYY, CDR2 EKD. The CDR3 length is 19 residues. V lost 3 bases to trimming and J lost 0 bases; unmatched junction nucleotides: 8. CDR3 in DNA: TGTGCCTGTGACTCCGTGGGGGATAGGGGCTCCTGGGACACCCGACAGATGTTTTTC. Its translation: CACDSVGDRGSWDTRQMFF.

This clone was detected ten times or more. The V and J genes are TRDV1 and TRDJ1; 8 nucleotides align to TRDD2. The J gene, not given by TCRdb, was assigned here from a germline match of the nucleotide sequence. CDR1 is TSWWSYY, CDR2 QGS, per germline. The CDR3 sequence is 19 residues long. Trimming cost V 5 bases and J 3 bases; bases outside gene matches: 20. The CDR3 DNA reads as TGTGCTCTTGGGAACAAAACTTCCTACGGTGGCCGGCGAGCCGATAAACTCATCTTT. Translating it yields CALGNKTSYGGRRADKLIF.

This clone was recorded many times. The mismatch at residue 9 between this DNA's translation and the TCRdb protein of a much larger clone likely reflects a read error; the protein shown is translated from the DNA. The chain links TRDV3 to TRDJ1; 9 bases align to TRDD3. The CDR3 spans 22 residues. CDR1 is TVYSNPD and CDR2 is GDNSRS in the germline V gene (reference sequence). With 4 bases clipped from V and 4 bases from J, the junction kept 34 bases outside the gene matches. In DNA form, the CDR3 reads TGTGCCTGTCGAAGGCCTTCCTCAGAGGGCCTGTACTGGGGGACCGGATACGATAAACTCATCTTT. Protein: CACRRPSSEGLYWGTGYDKLIF. The whole variable domain, filled in from reference TRDV3 and TRDJ1, reads CDKVTQSSPDQTVASGSEVVLLCTYDTVYSNPDLFWYRIRPDYSFQFVFYGDNSRSEGADFTQGRFSVKHILTQKAFHLVISPVRTEDSATYYCACRRPSSEGLYWGTGYDKLIFGKGTRVTVEP.

Notes on this clone: TCRdb pairs this DNA with a much larger clone's protein that differs at residue 12, likely a read error; the protein shown was translated from the DNA. This rearrangement joins TRDV1 to TRDJ1; the D gene is possibly TRDD2 (9 bases). No J gene is reported in TCRdb; it was inferred here by comparing the DNA with germline. This CDR3 has 24 amino acids. The V end was cut by 6 bases, the J end by 0 bases, with 41 bases between. Germline values: CDR1 TSWWSYY, CDR2 QGS. This CDR3 is CALGPYRAPSYAFTGGRYTDKLIF. CDR3 coding DNA: TGTGCTCTTGGACCATATCGGGCCCCTTCCTACGCGTTTACTGGGGGCCGTTACACCGATAAACTCATCTTT.

This clone appeared many times. The chain is built from TRDV1 and TRDJ1, with D tentatively TRDD2 (7 bases). CDR1 and CDR2 from the germline V gene are TSWWSYY and QGS. Trimming left V 4 bases short and J 0 bases short, with 24 bases between. The CDR3 loop spans 19 amino acids. In nucleotides, the CDR3 is TGTGCTCTTGGGGTCATATTTCCTACGGGGGACAAGTACACCGATAAACTCATCTTT. Protein product: CALGVIFPTGDKYTDKLIF.

This clone was observed a few times. TCRdb pairs this DNA with a much larger clone's protein that differs at residue 9, likely a read error; the protein shown was translated from the DNA. This sequence joins TRDV1 and TRDJ1, with 9 nucleotides matching TRDD3. The J gene, missing from TCRdb, was assigned here through DNA to germline matching. There are 25 residues in the CDR3. V dropped 2 bases and J dropped 0; count of bases not matched to a gene: 31. Germline CDR1 is TSWWSYY and CDR2 is QGS. The CDR3 loop reads CALGESHFSFPSFLGDSGYTDKLIF. The DNA for the CDR3 is TGTGCTCTTGGGGAATCACACTTCTCCTTCCCCTCCTTTCTGGGGGATTCGGGTTACACCGATAAACTCATCTTT.

This clone was recorded many times. The mismatch at residue 11 between this DNA's translation and the TCRdb protein of a much larger clone likely reflects a read error; the protein shown is translated from the DNA. Here the V gene is TRDV3, but the J gene went uncalled; the table gives TRDD3 as D, unverified against the DNA. In germline, CDR1 is TVYSNPD, CDR2 GDNSRS (reference sequence). This CDR3 contains 12 residues. The CDR3 sequence is CARGADTRKLTF. The DNA for the CDR3 is TGTGCCCGAGGGGCGGATACGCGGAAACTCACCTTT.

The V gene is TRDV1, the J gene TRDJ1, with D possibly TRDD2 on 6 matching bases. TCRdb gives no J gene; it was assigned here by matching the DNA to germline. V lost 0 bases and J 1 base, leaving 12 bases between the germline ends. CDR3 length: 16 residues. From germline, CDR1 is TSWWSYY and CDR2 QGS. The CDR3 region is CALGELPTGTTDKLIF. The CDR3 nucleotides are TGTGCTCTTGGGGAACTTCCTACGGGTACCACCGATAAACTCATCTTT.

On this clone: This DNA's translation and the protein TCRdb lists, from a much larger clone, do not match at residues 4 and 10, likely due to a read error; the protein shown is translated from the DNA. The chain carries TRDV3 and TRDJ1; 10 nucleotides align to TRDD3. The CDR3 consists of 21 residues. CDR1 TVYSNPD and CDR2 GDNSRS come from the germline V gene (reference sequence). V lost 3 bases, J lost 2 bases, and 27 bases stayed unmatched. CDR3 amino acids: CAFSRGLPRSWGIVATDKLIF. The DNA for the CDR3 is TGTGCCTTCTCGCGGGGCCTTCCCCGAAGCTGGGGGATAGTAGCGACCGATAAACTCATCTTT.